The present entry profiles one T cell receptor (beta chain) with its context. What it binds is unknown. From germline, CDR1 is SGHKS and CDR2 YYEKEE (reference sequence). V was clipped by 3 bases and J by 3 bases, with 13 bases between them. CDR3 size: 14 residues. The data belong to a study of molecular identifiers for immune sequencing clone quantification. Study overall: Naive CD8 RNA (about 19,000 or 110,000 cells) was divided into five aliquots, with four sequenced.

Study observations and caveats: Effector cells had over 99% of their molecules in clones above 20 RNA copies, while naive cells had under 1%.

TCRdb processed the PCR reads anew with MiXCR; each CDR3 protein has one entry. The sample carries 400,000 to 600,000 distinct CDR3 sequences, approximately 25% recorded once. Naive CD8 libraries used about 19,000 to 1,000,000 sorted cells and 10%, 30% or 50% RNA. CD8+CD4-CCR7+CD45RA+ sorting gave the naive CD8 T cells. This chain links TRBV5-5 with TRBJ2-7; D may be TRBD2 (5 bases). The TCR comes from a human donor in good health. Some libraries in this study had Jurkat cell RNA spiked in. Sequencing was done on a sample of naive CD8+ T cells from blood, with Jurkat cell RNA spiked in. Subset noted: FACS-sorted CD8+CD4-CCR7+CD45RA+ naive T cells. The CDR3 spells CASSSSRSSYEQYF. CDR3 DNA: TGTGCCAGCAGCTCTAGCCGTTCCAGCTACGAGCAGTACTTC.